The 29 T cell receptor beta chains below come from one sample, sequenced in a study of blood T cell repertoires in COVID-19 (dated by TCRdb to the early 2020s). Receptor amplification or capture employed the immunoSEQ multiplex PCR assay. Not all clones reach the TCRdb copy of this immuneACCESS table, which keeps in-frame sequences only. Checked studies attribute under half of the gap to unresolved V genes and leave the rest unexplained. This sample has fewer than 350,000 clones in its table, and 70% to 90% of those were observed once. The biggest ten clones account for 4% to 5% of the sample. The sequenced sample was peripheral blood. Receptor source: a woman aged 50 to 65 with active or convalescent COVID-19.

This clone was found once. V and J are TRBV19 and TRBJ2-7; the D is unclear. Germline V gene data show CDR1 as LNHDA and CDR2 as SQIVND (reference sequence). V shed 8 bases and J shed 0 bases, with 14 bases lying between them. This CDR3 is 14 amino acids long. The CDR3 nucleotides read TGTGCCAGTTTCAACCAGAGGAGCTCCTACGAGCAGTACTTC. Its protein is CASFNQRSSYEQYF.

In this sample, this clone turned up once. The J gene is TRBJ2-5, the V gene TRBV5-1; 10 positions agree with TRBD2. Unmatched junction bases numbered 8, after V lost 4 bases and J lost 2 bases. The CDR3 length is 16 residues. The germline gives CDR1 SGHRS, CDR2 YFSETQ. The CDR3 protein is CASSTSTSGFQETQYF. CDR3 nucleotides: TGCGCCAGCAGCACCTCGACTAGCGGGTTTCAAGAGACCCAGTACTTC.

This clone occurred a few times. The rearrangement links TRBV6-6 to TRBJ2-7; D gene unclear. The CDR3 runs to 15 residues. V gave up 6 bases and J gave up 3 bases, with 18 bases separating them. CDR1 is MNHNY and CDR2 is SVGAGI in the germline V gene (reference sequence). The CDR3 DNA reads TGTGCCAGCAGCCCCCTCGCCGGGTCCCACTACGAGCAGTACTTC. Its translation is CASSPLAGSHYEQYF.

The chain couples TRBV5-4 to TRBJ2-3; 9 bases are shared with TRBD1. V dropped 4 bases and J dropped 5; count of bases not matched to a gene: 8. This CDR3 region has 15 residues. CDR1 is SGHNT and CDR2 is YYREEE in the germline V gene (reference sequence). The CDR3 reads CASSLRDRVEDTQYF. CDR3 sequence (DNA): TGTGCCAGCAGCCTGAGGGACAGGGTCGAAGATACGCAGTATTTT.

This clone was detected a few times. The J gene is TRBJ2-7, the V gene TRBV18; D is unresolved. This CDR3 comprises 13 residues. Germline loops: CDR1 KGHSH, CDR2 LQKENI. Trimming shortened V by 3 bases and J by 0 bases, and 6 bases separated the two germline ends. CDR3 protein: CASSPRVSYEQYF. The CDR3 nucleotides are TGTGCCAGCTCACCTCGAGTCTCCTACGAGCAGTACTTC.

The chain carries TRBV7-2 and TRBJ2-3, with 15 bases lining up with TRBD2. The V segment lost 0 bases and the J segment 0 bases; nucleotides outside the gene matches: 7. The length of the CDR3 is 20 residues. The germline V gene has CDR1 SGHTA and CDR2 FQGNSA. The CDR3 coding sequence is TGTGCCAGCAGCTTAGCTCTTGGGACTAGCGGGAGGAAGAGCACAGATACGCAGTATTTT. Its protein is CASSLALGTSGRKSTDTQYF. Full variable domain (outside the CDR3, taken from reference TRBV7-2 and TRBJ2-3): GAGVSQSPSNKVTEKGKDVELRCDPISGHTALYWYRQSLGQGLEFLIYFQGNSAPDKSGLPSDRFSAERTGGSVSTLTIQRTQQEDSAVYLCASSLALGTSGRKSTDTQYFGPGTRLTVL.

V is TRBV28 and J is TRBJ2-3; 9 bases align to TRBD1. The V gene end was trimmed by 3 bases and the J gene end by 3 bases; junction bases not matched to a gene: 7. The CDR3 extends over 16 amino acids. The germline CDR1 and CDR2 sequences are MDHEN and SYDVKM. The CDR3 here is CASSFYRDRATDTQYF. CDR3 DNA: TGTGCCAGCAGTTTCTACCGGGACAGGGCGACAGATACGCAGTATTTT. Drawing the rest from reference TRBV28 and TRBJ2-3, the complete variable domain is DVKVTQSSRYLVKRTGEKVFLECVQDMDHENMFWYRQDPGLGLRLIYFSYDVKMKEKGDIPEGYSVSREKKERFSLILESASTNQTSMYLCASSFYRDRATDTQYFGPGTRLTVL.

CDR3 DNA sequence: TGCAGCACCTCAGGGGGTACAGATACGCAGTATTTT. This sequence encodes CSTSGGTDTQYF. V usage is TRBV29-1 and J usage is TRBJ2-3, with TRBD1 identical over 7 bases. Germline V gene data show CDR1 as SQVTM and CDR2 as ANQGSEA. V shed 8 bases, J shed 3 bases, and the junction held 5 bases outside the gene matches. This CDR3 is built from 12 residues.

This clone was picked up a small number of times. The chain is built from TRBV9 and TRBJ2-2, with D maybe TRBD2 (6 bases). V lost 3 bases to trimming and J lost 8 bases, with 17 bases between them. Germline loops: CDR1 SGDLS, CDR2 YYNGEE. The CDR3 spans 15 residues. The CDR3: CASSAGDFRGGELFF. In DNA, the CDR3 is TGTGCCAGCAGCGCCGGGGACTTTCGGGGTGGGGAGCTGTTTTTT.

V is TRBV7-9 and J is TRBJ2-7; perhaps TRBD1 as D (5 bases). CDR3 size: 10 residues. V lost 5 bases and J lost 6, with 5 bases in between. Germline CDR1 is SEHNR and CDR2 is FQNEAQ (reference sequence). CDR3 in amino acids: CASSGAEQYF. The CDR3 nucleotides are TGTGCCAGCAGCGGGGCCGAGCAGTACTTC. Full variable domain (missing parts from reference TRBV7-9 and TRBJ2-7): DTGVSQNPRHKITKRGQNVTFRCDPISEHNRLYWYRQTLGQGPEFLTYFQNEAQLEKSRLLSDRFSAERPKGSFSTLEIQRTEQGDSAMYLCASSGAEQYFGPGTRLTVT.

The chain combines TRBV7-8 with TRBJ2-1; D is possibly TRBD2 (6 bases). Germline V CDR1 and CDR2: SGHVS, FQNEAQ. CDR3 length: 18 amino acids. V lost 1 base and J 4 bases, leaving 20 bases between the germline ends. DNA of the CDR3: TGTGCCAGCAGCTTAGTTGGGACTCGATCGGGATCATACAATGAGCAGTTCTTC. Its protein is CASSLVGTRSGSYNEQFF.

V gene TRBV5-4 combines with J gene TRBJ2-3, with D perhaps TRBD1 (5 bases). Per germline, CDR1 SGHNT and CDR2 YYREEE (reference sequence). The CDR3 spans 15 residues. Trimming shortened V by 4 bases and J by 0 bases, and 12 bases separated the two germline ends. The CDR3 bases are TGTGCCAGCAGCAGCCGGCAGGGTAGCACAGATACGCAGTATTTT. Translated: CASSSRQGSTDTQYF.

This clone was found once. Other DNA sequences in the sample encode the same CDR3. The CDR3 loop is CASSGTGRETQYF. In DNA, the CDR3 is TGTGCCAGCAGCGGGACAGGGAGAGAGACCCAGTACTTC. The J gene is TRBJ2-5, the V gene TRBV2, with 9 positions matching TRBD1. The CDR3 sequence is 13 residues long. V trimming: 6 bases; J trimming: 4 bases; junction bases outside the gene matches: 3. The germline gives CDR1 SNHLY, CDR2 FYNNEI.

This clone was seen just once. J is TRBJ1-1 and V is TRBV19; D remains unclear. The germline gives CDR1 LNHDA, CDR2 SQIVND (reference sequence). Trimming left V 3 bases short and J 5 bases short, with 13 bases between. The CDR3 is made up of 14 amino acids. CDR3: CASSIRRGGTEAFF. Here the CDR3 DNA reads TGTGCCAGTAGTATTCGGCGGGGTGGGACTGAAGCTTTCTTT.

V gene TRBV7-9 combines with J gene TRBJ2-3; 7 nucleotides match TRBD2. Germline V gene data show CDR1 as SEHNR and CDR2 as FQNEAQ (reference sequence). Trimming took 5 bases from V and 3 from J; bases not matched to a gene: 14. The CDR3 runs 17 residues. The CDR3 coding sequence is TGTGCCAGCAGCGGCCCCCCGGGAGGCGCAGCGACAGATACGCAGTATTTT. It encodes CASSGPPGGAATDTQYF.

This rearrangement joins TRBV10-3 to TRBJ1-5; 7 bases agree with TRBD1. The CDR3 loop spans 13 amino acids. The germline gives CDR1 ENHRY, CDR2 SYGVKD. The trim removed 6 bases at V and 7 bases at J, leaving 6 bases unmatched. Here the CDR3 reads CAISRDRSQPQHF. In DNA form, the CDR3 reads TGTGCCATCAGCCGGGACAGAAGCCAGCCCCAGCATTTT.

The chain recombines TRBV19 with TRBJ2-7; D perhaps matches TRBD2 (5 bases). Germline CDR1 reads LNHDA; CDR2 reads SQIVND (reference sequence). Deletions cut 9 bases from V and 0 bases from J, with 15 bases between. The CDR3 totals 14 residues. The CDR3 region is CASSGVLSSYEQYF. DNA of the CDR3: TGTGCCAGCTCCGGGGTTCTGAGCTCCTACGAGCAGTACTTC.

The CDR3 sequence: CASSYSTPDSYNEQFF. CDR3 DNA: TGTGCCAGCAGTTACTCGACTCCGGACTCCTACAATGAGCAGTTCTTC. The rearrangement uses TRBV6-6 and TRBJ2-1, with D unresolved. This CDR3 contains 16 residues. V gave up 0 bases and J gave up 0 bases, with 9 bases separating them. Per the germline V gene, CDR1 is MNHNY and CDR2 is SVGAGI (reference sequence).

The chain recombines TRBV3-1 (or the pseudogene TRBV3-2) with TRBJ2-6, with 8 bases that match TRBD1. There are 17 residues in the CDR3. The V gene's germline CDR1 is LGHDT and CDR2 YNNKEL (reference sequence). The J segment lost 0 bases and the V segment lost 4 bases, leaving 5 bases of the junction unmatched. CDR3 bases: TGTGCCAGCAGCCCCGGACAGGGAGTCTCTGGGGCCAACGTCCTGACTTTC. This codes for CASSPGQGVSGANVLTF.

This sequence joins TRBV7-5 and TRBJ2-1; whether TRBD2, the table's D call, matches the DNA was not checked. TRBV7-5 is tagged as a pseudogene. The CDR3 runs 14 residues. Here the CDR3 DNA reads TGTGTCAGAAGCCGAGCCACTAGGCTCAATGAGCAGTTCTTC. Translated: CVRSRATRLNEQFF.

V and J are TRBV5-4 and TRBJ2-7, with 10 bases matching TRBD2. The germline CDR1 and CDR2 sequences are SGHNT and YYREEE (reference sequence). Losses at the gene ends were 0 bases for V and 3 bases for J; bases not matched to a gene: 3. This CDR3 comprises 15 residues. In nucleotides, the CDR3 is TGTGCCAGCAGCTTGGATCTAGCGGGAGTCTACGAGCAGTACTTC. Its protein is CASSLDLAGVYEQYF. The whole variable domain, filled in from reference TRBV5-4 and TRBJ2-7, reads ETGVTQSPTHLIKTRGQQVTLRCSSQSGHNTVSWYQQALGQGPQFIFQYYREEENGRGNFPPRFSGLQFPNYSSELNVNALELDDSALYLCASSLDLAGVYEQYFGPGTRLTVT.

In this sample, this clone turned up once. Other DNA sequences within the sample encode an identical CDR3. The gene calls are TRBV19 and TRBJ1-6; possible D gene TRBD1, 5 bases. Germline values: CDR1 LNHDA, CDR2 SQIVND (reference sequence). This CDR3 has 14 amino acids. The ends were cut back, 3 bases at V and 7 bases at J, with 10 bases in the middle. This chain's CDR3 is CASSIQGSNSPLHF. The CDR3 coding sequence is TGTGCCAGTAGTATCCAGGGTTCCAATTCACCCCTCCACTTT.

The chain uses TRBV3-1 (or the pseudogene TRBV3-2) and TRBJ2-7, with D unclear. The ends were cut back, 3 bases at V and 6 bases at J, with 15 bases in the middle. Germline V gives CDR1 LGHDT, CDR2 YNNKEL (reference sequence). This CDR3 is 14 amino acids long. CDR3 region: CASSHLPTTGEQYF. As DNA, the CDR3 is TGTGCCAGCAGCCATCTTCCTACAACGGGCGAGCAGTACTTC.

This CDR3 is CASSEAVFGSQPQHF. The CDR3 region has the DNA TGTGCCAGCAGTGAGGCGGTCTTTGGAAGTCAGCCCCAGCATTTT. The chain uses TRBV6-1 and TRBJ1-5; D remains ambiguous. Germline CDR1 is MNHNS and CDR2 is SASEGT. There are 15 residues in the CDR3. V dropped 3 bases and J dropped 6 bases, with 15 bases sitting between them.

This rearrangement joins TRBV28 to TRBJ1-6; D may be TRBD1 (6 bases). With 8 bases removed from V and 10 bases from J, the gap between germline ends came to 15 bases. Germline loops: CDR1 MDHEN, CDR2 SYDVKM. This CDR3 region has 13 residues. CDR3 residues: CASFRRGGSPLHF. CDR3 nucleotide sequence: TGTGCCAGCTTTCGCAGGGGTGGATCACCCCTCCACTTT. The full variable domain, its missing parts supplied by reference TRBV28 and TRBJ1-6, is DVKVTQSSRYLVKRTGEKVFLECVQDMDHENMFWYRQDPGLGLRLIYFSYDVKMKEKGDIPEGYSVSREKKERFSLILESASTNQTSMYLCASFRRGGSPLHFGNGTRLTVT.

This clone was counted a few times. This sequence joins TRBV19 and TRBJ1-1; D gene unclear. This CDR3 is 12 amino acids long. The V end was cut by 3 bases, the J end by 1 base, with 3 bases between. In germline, CDR1 is LNHDA, CDR2 SQIVND (reference sequence). CDR3 in DNA: TGTGCCAGTAGTATCGGGAACACTGAAGCTTTCTTT. Translated, it gives CASSIGNTEAFF.

The chain combines TRBV13 with TRBJ2-2; no definite D call. The CDR3 is 12 amino acids. Trimming pared 2 bases from V and 8 bases from J, leaving 6 bases between. Germline CDR1 PRHDT, CDR2 FYEKMQ (reference sequence). The CDR3 region has the DNA TGTGCCAGCAGCTTAATCCAGGGGGAGCTGTTTTTT. Encoded protein: CASSLIQGELFF. The variable domain in full, with the rest retrieved from reference TRBV13 and TRBJ2-2, is AAGVIQSPRHLIKEKRETATLKCYPIPRHDTVYWYQQGPGQDPQFLISFYEKMQSDKGSIPDRFSAQQFSDYHSELNMSSLELGDSALYFCASSLIQGELFFGEGSRLTVL.

The V and J genes are TRBV5-1 and TRBJ2-7; 10 bases match TRBD1. CDR3 length equals 15 residues. CDR1 SGHRS and CDR2 YFSETQ come from the germline V gene. The junction had 5 bases not matched to a gene; V was cut back by 2 bases and J by 3 bases. The CDR3 loop reads CASSLRTGGDYEQYF. Here the CDR3 DNA reads TGCGCCAGCAGCTTACGGACAGGGGGTGACTACGAGCAGTACTTC.

This clone was found a few times. The rearrangement links TRBV2 to TRBJ1-2; 9 bases match TRBD1. This CDR3 comprises 12 residues. J lost 6 bases, V lost 9 bases, and 5 bases had no gene match. The germline CDR1 and CDR2 sequences are SNHLY and FYNNEI. The CDR3 sequence: CARETGGDGYTF. CDR3 DNA sequence: TGTGCCAGGGAGACAGGGGGGGATGGCTACACCTTC.